The 9 T cell receptor beta chains below come from one sample, sequenced in a study of shared clonotypes between healthy human individuals. The assay was immunoSEQ multiplex PCR, and TCRdb's table has in-frame clones only and misses some. Of around 650,000 clones in the sample, around 96% were seen once. CD45RO-negative, CCR7-selected cells formed the naive CD8 fraction, which excluded terminally differentiated effector memory CD45RA+ cells. The material sequenced was naive CD8+ T cells sorted from blood. The receptors derive from a woman aged 30 to 39 in good health.

The DNA for the CDR3 is TGTGCCAGCAGTTACTCGCTTCAGGGGGGATACGAGCAGTACTTC. This encodes CASSYSLQGGYEQYF. The rearrangement joins TRBV6-6 to TRBJ2-7, with D possibly being TRBD1 (7 bases). V was cut by 0 bases and J by 4 bases, with 13 bases left in between. Germline V gives CDR1 MNHNY, CDR2 SVGAGI (reference sequence). CDR3 size: 15 residues.

This chain uses TRBV2 with TRBJ2-7, with D uncertain. Deletions cut 4 bases from V and 0 bases from J, with 4 bases between. The CDR3 sequence is 12 residues long. From germline, CDR1 is SNHLY and CDR2 FYNNEI. CDR3: CASSAFSYEQYF. CDR3 DNA: TGTGCCAGCAGTGCCTTCTCCTACGAGCAGTACTTC.

The chain has TRBV7-7 and TRBJ2-3, with 7 bases matching TRBD1. Looked up from germline, CDR1 is SSHAT and CDR2 is FNYEAQ (reference sequence). CDR3 length: 16 residues. V lost 5 bases and J lost 5; bases outside the gene matches: 13. The CDR3 coding sequence is TGTGCCAGCAGCCCAGGGGGAGCTGGGCCAGGAGATACGCAGTATTTT. It encodes CASSPGGAGPGDTQYF.

Remarks on this clone: Other DNA sequences in the same sample also yield this CDR3. The chain uses TRBV27 and TRBJ2-1; no reliable D call. The V end was cut by 3 bases, the J end by 6 bases, with 3 bases between. The CDR3 covers 11 residues. CDR1 and CDR2 (germline): MNHEY, SMNVEV (reference sequence). The chain's CDR3 is CASSFSNEQFF. The CDR3 DNA reads TGTGCCAGCAGTTTCAGCAATGAGCAGTTCTTC.

The chain links TRBV9 to TRBJ2-2, with TRBD1 as a possible D gene (6 bases). This CDR3 comprises 15 residues. Germline-derived CDR1 and CDR2 are SGDLS and YYNGEE. Trimming shortened V by 4 bases and J by 5 bases, and 15 bases separated the two germline ends. CDR3 sequence (DNA): TGTGCCAGCAGCATCCACAGGGTTGGTACCGGGGAGCTGTTTTTT. Its protein product is CASSIHRVGTGELFF.

The CDR3 bases are TGTGCCAGCAGGTATGAGGACAGGGTTGGAAACACCATATATTTT. Amino acid sequence: CASRYEDRVGNTIYF. The V gene is TRBV5-4, the J gene TRBJ1-3; TRBD1 aligns across 8 bases. Per the germline V gene, CDR1 is SGHNT and CDR2 is YYREEE (reference sequence). The CDR3 sequence is 15 residues long. The trim removed 5 bases at V and 3 bases at J, leaving 7 bases unmatched.

The V gene is TRBV4-1, the J gene TRBJ1-6; TRBD1 aligns across 8 bases. This CDR3 has 13 residues. Germline trimming cut 8 bases from V and 5 bases from J; bases unmatched to any gene: 2. CDR1 and CDR2 (germline): MGHRA, YSYEKL. CDR3 DNA sequence: TGCGCCAGCGGGGACAGGCATAATTCACCCCTCCACTTT. Protein product: CASGDRHNSPLHF.

This chain links TRBV11-2 with TRBJ2-3; 11 positions agree with TRBD2. The CDR3 is 16 amino acids. Per germline, CDR1 SGHAT and CDR2 FQNNGV. V shed 5 bases, J shed 0 bases, and the junction held 4 bases outside the gene matches. The CDR3 sequence is CASSVGTSGSTDTQYF. The DNA of the CDR3 is TGTGCCAGCAGCGTTGGGACTAGCGGTAGCACAGATACGCAGTATTTT.

The chain recombines TRBV2 with TRBJ2-7; 8 positions match TRBD2. CDR1 and CDR2 from the germline V gene are SNHLY and FYNNEI. CDR3 size: 13 residues. V was clipped by 6 bases and J by 4 bases; unmatched bases: 5. This CDR3 is CASSAGRAYEQYF. CDR3 bases: TGTGCCAGCAGCGCCGGGAGGGCGTACGAGCAGTACTTC.